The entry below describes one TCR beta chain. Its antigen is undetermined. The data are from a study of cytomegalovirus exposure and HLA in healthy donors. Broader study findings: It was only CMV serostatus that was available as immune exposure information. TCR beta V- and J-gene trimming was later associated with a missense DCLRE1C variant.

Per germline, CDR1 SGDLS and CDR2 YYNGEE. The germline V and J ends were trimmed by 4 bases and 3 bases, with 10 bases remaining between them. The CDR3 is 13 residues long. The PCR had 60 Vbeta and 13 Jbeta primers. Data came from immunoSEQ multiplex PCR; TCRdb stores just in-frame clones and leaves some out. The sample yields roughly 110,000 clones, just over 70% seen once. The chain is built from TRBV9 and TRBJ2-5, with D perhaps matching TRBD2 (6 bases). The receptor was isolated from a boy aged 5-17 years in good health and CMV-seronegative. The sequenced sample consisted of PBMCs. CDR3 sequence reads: CASSPRLEETQYF. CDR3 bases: TGTGCCAGCAGCCCCCGACTAGAAGAGACCCAGTACTTC. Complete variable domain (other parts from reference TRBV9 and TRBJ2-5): DSGVTQTPKHLITATGQRVTLRCSPRSGDLSVYWYQQSLDQGLQFLIQYYNGEERAKGNILERFSAQQFPDLHSELNLSSLELGDSALYFCASSPRLEETQYFGPGTRLLVL.